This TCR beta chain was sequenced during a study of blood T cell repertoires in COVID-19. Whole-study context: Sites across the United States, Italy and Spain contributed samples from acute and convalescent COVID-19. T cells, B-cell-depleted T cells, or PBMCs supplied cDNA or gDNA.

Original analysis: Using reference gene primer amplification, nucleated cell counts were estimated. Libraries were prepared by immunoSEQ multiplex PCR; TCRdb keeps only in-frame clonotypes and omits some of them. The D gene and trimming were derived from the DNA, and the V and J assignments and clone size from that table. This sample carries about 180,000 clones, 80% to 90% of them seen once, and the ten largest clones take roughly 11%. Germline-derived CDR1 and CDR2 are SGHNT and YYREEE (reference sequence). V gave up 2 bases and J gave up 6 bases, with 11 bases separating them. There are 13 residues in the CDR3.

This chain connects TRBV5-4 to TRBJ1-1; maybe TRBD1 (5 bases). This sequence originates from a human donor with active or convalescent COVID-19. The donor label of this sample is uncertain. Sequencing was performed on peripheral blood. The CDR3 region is CASSFTGRAEAFF. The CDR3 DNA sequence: TGTGCCAGCAGCTTTACAGGACGGGCTGAAGCTTTCTTT.